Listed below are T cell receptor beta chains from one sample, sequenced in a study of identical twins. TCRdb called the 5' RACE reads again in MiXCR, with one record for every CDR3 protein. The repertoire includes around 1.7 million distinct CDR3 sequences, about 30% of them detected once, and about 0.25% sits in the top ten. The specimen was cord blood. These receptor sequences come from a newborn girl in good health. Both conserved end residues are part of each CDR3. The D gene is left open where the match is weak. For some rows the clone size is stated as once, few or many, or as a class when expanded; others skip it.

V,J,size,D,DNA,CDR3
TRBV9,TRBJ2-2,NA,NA,TGTGCCAGCAGCGTAAAAGGAGGCGGGGAGCTGTTTTTT,CASSVKGGGELFF
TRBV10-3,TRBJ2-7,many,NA,TGTGCCATCGTTTTTCCGTTTTACTACGAGCAGTACTTC,CAIVFPFYYEQYF
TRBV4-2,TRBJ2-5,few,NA,TGTGCCAGCAGCCAAGTAGGCGTGGAGGATGAGCAGTACTTC,CASSQVGVEDEQYF
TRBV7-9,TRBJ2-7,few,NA,TGTGCCAGCAGCGAGTCATGGGGCGCATCCTACGAGCAGTACTTC,CASSESWGASYEQYF
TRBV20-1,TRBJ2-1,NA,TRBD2,TGCAGTGCTAGAGAGGGAGCGGGAAGTAAGTTCTTC,CSAREGAGSKFF
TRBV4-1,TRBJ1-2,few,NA,TGCGCCAGCAGCCAAGACGACAGGTCCAACTATGGCTACACCTTC,CASSQDDRSNYGYTF
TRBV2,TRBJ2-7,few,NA,TGTGCCAGCAGTGAAAGCCCCCCCGTTAGAGAGCAGTACTTC,CASSESPPVREQYF
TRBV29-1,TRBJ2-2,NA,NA,TGCAGCGTTGGTCGGGGGTCGGCGAACACCGGGGAGCTGTTTTTT,CSVGRGSANTGELFF
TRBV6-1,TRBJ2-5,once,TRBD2,TGTGCCAGCAGTGTACTAGCGGCCGCAGAGACCCAGTACTTC,CASSVLAAAETQYF
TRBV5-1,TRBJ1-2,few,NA,TGCGCCAGCAGCTCCTCAGGGGCGAATGGCTACACCTTC,CASSSSGANGYTF
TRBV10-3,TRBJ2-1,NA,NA,TGTGCCATCAGTGAGTCGGGCCGTGGTCCGATGGGCGAGCAGTTCTTC,CAISESGRGPMGEQFF
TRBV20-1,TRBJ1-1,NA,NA,TGCAGTGCTAGAAAGGGGCAGGCGAACACTGAAGCTTTCTTT,CSARKGQANTEAFF
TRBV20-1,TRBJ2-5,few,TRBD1,TGCAGTGCTAAGGACAGGGATGGGACCCAGTACTTC,CSAKDRDGTQYF
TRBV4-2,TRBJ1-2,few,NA,TGTGCCAGCAGCCAAGTTGGGACGGAGAAAAGCTACACCTTC,CASSQVGTEKSYTF
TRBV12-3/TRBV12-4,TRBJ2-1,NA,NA,TGTGCTTCTGTCGGGGACCACAATGAGCAGTTCTTC,CASVGDHNEQFF
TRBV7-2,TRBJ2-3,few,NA,TGTGCCAGCAGTCCTCTGAGGAGGGGGACAGATACGCAGTATTTT,CASSPLRRGTDTQYF
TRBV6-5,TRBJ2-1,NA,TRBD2,TGTGCCAGCAGTTACTCCCACGCCGGGGGGTCCTACAATGAGCAGTTCTTC,CASSYSHAGGSYNEQFF
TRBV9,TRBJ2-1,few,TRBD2,TGTGCCAGCAGCGTAGTGCCTAGCGGGTCCTCCTACAATGAGCAGTTCTTC,CASSVVPSGSSYNEQFF
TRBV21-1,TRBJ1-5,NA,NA,TGTGCCAGCAGCAAAGGGGGACGACTCCTCAATCAGCCCCAGCATTTT,CASSKGGRLLNQPQHF
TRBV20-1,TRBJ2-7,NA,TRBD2,TGCAGTGCCAATAGCGGGAGTGATGAGCAGTACTTC,CSANSGSDEQYF
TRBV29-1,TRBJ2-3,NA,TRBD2,TGCAGCGTTGAGGTCGCGGGAGGTATCGCAGATACGCAGTATTTT,CSVEVAGGIADTQYF
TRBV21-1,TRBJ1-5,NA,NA,TGTGCCAGCAGCAAATGTAACAAGAGAAGCAATCAGCCCCAGCATTTT,CASSKCNKRSNQPQHF
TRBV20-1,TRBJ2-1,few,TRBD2,TGCAGTGCTACCCCGACTAGCGGGAGGAGCTATGAGCAGTTCTTC,CSATPTSGRSYEQFF
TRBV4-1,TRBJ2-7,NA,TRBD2,TGCGCCAGCAGCCAAGTTCGGGCGGGGGGGCCCCACGAGCAGTACTTC,CASSQVRAGGPHEQYF
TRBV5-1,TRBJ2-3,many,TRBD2,TGTGCCAGCAGCTTAGCGGGGCACACAGATACGCAGTATTTT,CASSLAGHTDTQYF
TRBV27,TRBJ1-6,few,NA,TGTGCCAGCAGCCCCTGGACAGTCTCGGGATCACCCCTCCACTTT,CASSPWTVSGSPLHF
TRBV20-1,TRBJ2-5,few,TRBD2,TGCAGTGCTAGCCCTAGCGGAATCCAAGAGACCCAGTACTTC,CSASPSGIQETQYF
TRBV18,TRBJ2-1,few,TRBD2,TGTGCCAGCTCACCACCGGCTAGCGGGTCCAATGAGCAGTTCTTC,CASSPPASGSNEQFF
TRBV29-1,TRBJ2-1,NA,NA,TGCAGCGTTGAAGTTGGGCAGGGCTACGAGCAGTTCTTC,CSVEVGQGYEQFF
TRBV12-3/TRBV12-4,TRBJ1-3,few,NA,TGTGCCAGCAGTTTCGACAACTCTGGAAACACCATATATTTT,CASSFDNSGNTIYF
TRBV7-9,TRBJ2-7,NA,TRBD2,TGTGCCAGCCGGACTAGCGGGAGCCACGAGCAGTACTTC,CASRTSGSHEQYF
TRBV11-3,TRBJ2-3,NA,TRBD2,TGTGCCAGCAGCTCATTCCCCCTAGCGGGGTGGGGCGCAGATACGCCGTATTTT,CASSSFPLAGWGADTPYF
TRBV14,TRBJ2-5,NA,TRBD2,TGTGCCAGCAGCCCTCTCGGAGGGAGGGCCCAGGAGACCCAGTACTTC,CASSPLGGRAQETQYF
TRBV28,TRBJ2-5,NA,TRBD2,TGTGCCAGCAGGCCGTTAGCGGGGGGGCGTAGTCGAGAGACCCAGTACTTC,CASRPLAGGRSRETQYF
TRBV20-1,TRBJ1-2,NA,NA,TGCAGTGCTAGTATCCCAGGGCCTGGCTACACCTTC,CSASIPGPGYTF
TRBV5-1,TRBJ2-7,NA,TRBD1,TGCGCCAGCAGCTTTCGGACAGGGGGGGGAATCTACGAGCAGTACTTC,CASSFRTGGGIYEQYF
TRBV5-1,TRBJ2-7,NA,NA,TGCGCCAGCAGCTTGGCCGGAACAGGGATTTCCTACGAGCAGTACTTC,CASSLAGTGISYEQYF
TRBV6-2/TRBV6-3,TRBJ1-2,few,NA,TGTGCCAGCAGTTACGGAGTCTATGGCTACACCTTC,CASSYGVYGYTF
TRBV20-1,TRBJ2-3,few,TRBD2,TGCAGTGCTAGCAAATTACTAGCGGGTCGAGATACGCAGTATTTT,CSASKLLAGRDTQYF
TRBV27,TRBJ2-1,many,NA,TGTGCCAGCAGACCACCTAGGGCTAGCGAGTTCTTC,CASRPPRASEFF
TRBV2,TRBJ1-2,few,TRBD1,TGTGCCAGCAGTGAGGGGACAGGTCTTAACTATGGCTACACCTTC,CASSEGTGLNYGYTF
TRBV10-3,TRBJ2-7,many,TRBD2,TGTGCCATCGCGGGGACTAGTTCCTACGAGCAGTACTTC,CAIAGTSSYEQYF
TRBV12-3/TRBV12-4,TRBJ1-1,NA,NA,TGTGCCAGCAGCGGACACTCGAACACTGAAGCTTTCTTT,CASSGHSNTEAFF
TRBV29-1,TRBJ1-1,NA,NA,TGCAGCGGCTACCAGGGCCTGAACACTGAAGCTTTCTTT,CSGYQGLNTEAFF
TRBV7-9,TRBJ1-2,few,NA,TGTGCCAGCCAAGCCAATGGCTACACCTTC,CASQANGYTF
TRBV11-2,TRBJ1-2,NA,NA,TGTGCCAGCAGCTTAGAAGGATGGGGCTACACCTTC,CASSLEGWGYTF